This T cell receptor beta chain was observed in a study of immune heterogeneity within non-small cell lung tumors. About the research overall: Histologically, a handful of tumors were squamous cell carcinomas and some ten were non-squamous carcinomas. The remaining 1 tumor was not otherwise specified. Study results and caveats: For local T-cell clonality, the correlation with local tumor mutational burden was moderate but significant (R roughly 0.35).

CDR1 and CDR2 (germline): SNHLY, FYNNEI. This CDR3 comprises 15 residues. Trimming left V 7 bases short and J 8 bases short, with 21 bases between. On this clonotype: No antigen is known for it.

Template material comprised bulk tumor genomic DNA at 600 ng per sample. Taken during surgery, several biopsies per primary tumor were spaced as far apart as possible within the tumor mass. Surgery that was curative in intent was performed on patients with untreated, newly diagnosed non-small cell lung cancer. Multiplex PCR employing 32 V and 13 J primers generated amplicons of the TCR beta CDR3. MiXCR, applied by TCRdb to the multiplex PCR reads, yields one record per CDR3 protein. Seen here are 21,000 or so distinct CDR3 sequences, more than 25% observed once, and the top ten hold roughly 4.4%. Input material: lung tumor tissue. This receptor was taken from a man in his forties or fifties with non-small cell lung cancer. The V gene is TRBV2, the J gene TRBJ2-4, with D possibly matching TRBD2 (5 bases). DNA for the CDR3: TGTGCCAGCACGGACTGCACCGGGGTGTATGACATTCAGTACTTC. The encoded protein is CASTDCTGVYDIQYF.